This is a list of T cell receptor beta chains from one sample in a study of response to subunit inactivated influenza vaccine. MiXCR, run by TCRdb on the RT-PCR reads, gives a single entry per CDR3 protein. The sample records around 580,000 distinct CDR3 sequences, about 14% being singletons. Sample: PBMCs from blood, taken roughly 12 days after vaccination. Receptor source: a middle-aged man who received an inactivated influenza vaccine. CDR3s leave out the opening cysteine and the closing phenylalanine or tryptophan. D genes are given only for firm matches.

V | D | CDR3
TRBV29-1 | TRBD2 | SVVGLAGRF
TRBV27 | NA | ASSLYTGLTYEQY
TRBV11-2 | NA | ASSPWGREDTQY
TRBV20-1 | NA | SAAQGNEQY
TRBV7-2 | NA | ASSPVKVNSPLH
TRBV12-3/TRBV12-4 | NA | ASSLWAGLQETQY
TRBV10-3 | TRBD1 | AISEPGGTGSEKLF
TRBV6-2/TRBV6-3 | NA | ASSPRGAEYEQY
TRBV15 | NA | ATSRALEQDTQY
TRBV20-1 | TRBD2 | SAREAGVNTGELF
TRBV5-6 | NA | ASSLYQRGLGSNEQF
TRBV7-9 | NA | ASGDARY
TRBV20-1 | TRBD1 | SASRGQGFNQPQH
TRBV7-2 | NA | ASSSREDLGPQH
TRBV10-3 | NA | AISGTGSSNNEQF
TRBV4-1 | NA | ASSQQGMRGANVLT
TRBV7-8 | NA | ASSLNGGPNQPQH
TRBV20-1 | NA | SASEGNYEQY
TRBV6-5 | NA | ASSYSTFASPSYEQY
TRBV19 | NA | ASRGSNQPQH
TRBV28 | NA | ASNPALIRYEQY
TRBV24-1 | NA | ATSNGDSTDTQY
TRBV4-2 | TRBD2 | ASSHPRGAGGVNEQF
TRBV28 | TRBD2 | ASSLTGGPENEQF